This entry features one T cell receptor beta chain sequence. Sequencing was performed with immunoSEQ multiplex PCR; in TCRdb, only in-frame clones are kept and a portion is missing. In the table there are over 30,000 clones, approximately 80% of which are singletons. This entry is derived from a study of OX40 agonist ivuxolimab in advanced cancers. Germline assignment: CDR1 SEHNR and CDR2 FQNEAQ (reference sequence). The CDR3 has 14 amino acids. Trimming removed 2 bases at V and 2 bases at J, with 8 bases between. Sequenced here: CD4+ or CD8+ T cells sorted from blood, sampled in a trial of the OX40 agonist ivuxolimab. V gene TRBV7-9 combines with J gene TRBJ2-3; D gene ambiguous. This clonotype was sampled from an adult with an advanced solid tumor such as melanoma, head and neck, liver or kidney cancer. The CDR3 loop reads CASSLFGSTDTQYF. The CDR3 DNA is TGTGCCAGCAGCTTATTTGGGTCCACAGATACGCAGTATTTT. The full variable domain, with the rest looked up from reference TRBV7-9 and TRBJ2-3, is DTGVSQNPRHKITKRGQNVTFRCDPISEHNRLYWYRQTLGQGPEFLTYFQNEAQLEKSRLLSDRFSAERPKGSFSTLEIQRTEQGDSAMYLCASSLFGSTDTQYFGPGTRLTVL.